The present TCR beta chain was sequenced within a study of neurological immune-mediated disorders. Broader study findings: Patients with HTLV-1-associated myelopathy showed the most TCR clonal expansion. Those with multiple sclerosis showed the least, falling below healthy controls.

TCRdb re-derived calls from the 5' RACE reads in MiXCR, one entry per CDR3 protein. This sample has approximately 40,000 distinct CDR3 sequences; approximately 10% occur once, and the top ten carry 6.6%. This CDR3 has 13 residues. CDR1 SEHNR and CDR2 FQNEAQ come from the germline V gene (reference sequence). V gave up 4 bases and J gave up 4 bases; unmatched junction bases: 3. The sample holds many counts of this clonotype. Its antigen is still unknown. The sample consisted of PBMCs. The V gene is TRBV7-9, the J gene TRBJ1-1, with 7 bases fitting TRBD1. The TCR originated in a woman aged 25 to 39 with HTLV-1-associated myelopathy (HAM/TSP). The CDR3 DNA reads TGTGCCAGCAGCTCAACAGGGGCCACTGAAGCTTTCTTT. Translated, it gives CASSSTGATEAFF.